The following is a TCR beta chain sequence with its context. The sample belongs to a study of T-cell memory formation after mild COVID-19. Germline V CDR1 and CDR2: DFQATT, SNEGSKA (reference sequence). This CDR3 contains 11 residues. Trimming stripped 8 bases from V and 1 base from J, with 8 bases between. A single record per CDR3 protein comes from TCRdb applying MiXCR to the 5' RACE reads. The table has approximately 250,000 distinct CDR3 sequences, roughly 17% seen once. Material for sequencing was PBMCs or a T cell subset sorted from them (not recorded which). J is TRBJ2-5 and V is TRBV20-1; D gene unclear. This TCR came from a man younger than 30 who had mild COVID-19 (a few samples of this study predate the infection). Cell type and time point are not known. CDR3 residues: CSLNPQETQYF. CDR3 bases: TGCAGTCTCAACCCCCAAGAGACCCAGTACTTC.